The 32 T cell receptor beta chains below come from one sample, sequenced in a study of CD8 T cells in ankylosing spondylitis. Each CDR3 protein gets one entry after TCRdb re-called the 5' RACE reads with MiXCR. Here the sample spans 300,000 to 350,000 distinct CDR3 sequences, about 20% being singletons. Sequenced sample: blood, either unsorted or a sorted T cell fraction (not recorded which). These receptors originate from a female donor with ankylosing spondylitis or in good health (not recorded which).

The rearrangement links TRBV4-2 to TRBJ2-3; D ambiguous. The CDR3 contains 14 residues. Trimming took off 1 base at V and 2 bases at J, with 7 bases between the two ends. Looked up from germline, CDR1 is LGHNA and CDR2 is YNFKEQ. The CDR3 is CASSQGRYTDTQYF. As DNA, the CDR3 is TGTGCCAGCAGCCAAGGGCGGTACACAGATACGCAGTATTTT.

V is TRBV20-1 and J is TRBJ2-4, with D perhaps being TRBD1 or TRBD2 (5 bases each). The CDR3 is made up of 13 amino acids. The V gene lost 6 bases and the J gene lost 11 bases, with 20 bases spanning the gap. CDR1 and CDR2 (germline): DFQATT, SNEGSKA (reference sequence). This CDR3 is CSAFKDGPGLQYF. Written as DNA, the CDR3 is TGCAGTGCCTTTAAGGACGGGCCGGGGCTTCAGTACTTC.

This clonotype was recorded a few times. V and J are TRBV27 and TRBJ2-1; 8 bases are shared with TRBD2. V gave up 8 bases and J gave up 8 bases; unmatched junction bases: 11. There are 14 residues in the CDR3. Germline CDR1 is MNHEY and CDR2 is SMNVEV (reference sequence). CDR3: CASQRGGSQDEQFF. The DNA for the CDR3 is TGTGCCAGCCAACGGGGGGGGAGCCAAGATGAGCAGTTCTTC.

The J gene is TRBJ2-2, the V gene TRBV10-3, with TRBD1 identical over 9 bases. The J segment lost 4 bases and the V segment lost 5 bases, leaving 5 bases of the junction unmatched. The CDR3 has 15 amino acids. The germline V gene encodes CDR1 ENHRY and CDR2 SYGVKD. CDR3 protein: CAISRDRDGTGELFF. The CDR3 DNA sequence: TGTGCCATCAGTAGGGACAGGGACGGCACCGGGGAGCTGTTTTTT.

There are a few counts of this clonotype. The CDR3 DNA is TGCGCCAGCAGCTTAGAACGGAGCTACAATGAGCAGTTCTTC. Its protein product is CASSLERSYNEQFF. This chain connects TRBV5-1 to TRBJ2-1; D unclear. V gave up 2 bases and J gave up 3 bases, with 9 bases separating them. The CDR3 is 14 amino acids. Germline values: CDR1 SGHRS, CDR2 YFSETQ.

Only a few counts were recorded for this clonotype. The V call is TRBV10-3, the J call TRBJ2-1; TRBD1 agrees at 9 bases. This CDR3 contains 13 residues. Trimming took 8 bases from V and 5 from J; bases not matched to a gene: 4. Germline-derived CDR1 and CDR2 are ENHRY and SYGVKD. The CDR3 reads CAIGGQGDNEQFF. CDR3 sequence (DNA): TGTGCCATCGGGGGACAGGGAGACAATGAGCAGTTCTTC.

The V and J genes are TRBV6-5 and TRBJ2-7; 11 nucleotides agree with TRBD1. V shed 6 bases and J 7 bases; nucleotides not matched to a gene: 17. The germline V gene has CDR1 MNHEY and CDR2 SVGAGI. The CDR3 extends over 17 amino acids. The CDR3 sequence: CASSSPRPGQGGWEQYF. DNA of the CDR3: TGTGCCAGCAGCTCCCCCCGACCGGGACAGGGGGGCTGGGAGCAGTACTTC.

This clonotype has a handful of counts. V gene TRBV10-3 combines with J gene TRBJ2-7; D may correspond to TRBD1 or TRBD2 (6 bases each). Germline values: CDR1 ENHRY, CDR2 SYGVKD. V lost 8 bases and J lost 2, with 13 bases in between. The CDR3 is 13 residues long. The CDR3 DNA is TGTGCCATCCTGGGGGCGGGGACCTACGAGCAGTACTTC. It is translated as CAILGAGTYEQYF.

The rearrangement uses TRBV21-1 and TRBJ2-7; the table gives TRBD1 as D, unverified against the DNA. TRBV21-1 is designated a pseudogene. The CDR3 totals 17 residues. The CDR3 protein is CASSNVKKGVDSYEQYF. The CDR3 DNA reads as TGTGCCAGCAGCAACGTAAAGAAGGGGGTGGACTCCTACGAGCAGTACTTC.

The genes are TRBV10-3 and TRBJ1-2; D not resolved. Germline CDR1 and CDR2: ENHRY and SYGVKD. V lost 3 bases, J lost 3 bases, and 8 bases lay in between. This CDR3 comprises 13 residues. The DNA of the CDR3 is TGTGCCATCAGTGACTCTCGGTACTATGGCTACACCTTC. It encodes CAISDSRYYGYTF.

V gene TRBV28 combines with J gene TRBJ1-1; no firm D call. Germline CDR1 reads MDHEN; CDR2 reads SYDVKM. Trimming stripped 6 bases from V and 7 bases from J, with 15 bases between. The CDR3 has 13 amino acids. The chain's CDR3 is CASRPPGLDEAFF. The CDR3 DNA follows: TGTGCCAGCAGACCTCCGGGCTTGGATGAAGCTTTCTTT.

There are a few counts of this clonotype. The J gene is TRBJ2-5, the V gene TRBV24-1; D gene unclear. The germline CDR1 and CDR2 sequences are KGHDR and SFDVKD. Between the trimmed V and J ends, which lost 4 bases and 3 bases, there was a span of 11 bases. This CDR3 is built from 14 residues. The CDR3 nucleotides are TGTGCCACCAGTGACGGGTCATCCAAAGAGACCCAGTACTTC. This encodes CATSDGSSKETQYF.

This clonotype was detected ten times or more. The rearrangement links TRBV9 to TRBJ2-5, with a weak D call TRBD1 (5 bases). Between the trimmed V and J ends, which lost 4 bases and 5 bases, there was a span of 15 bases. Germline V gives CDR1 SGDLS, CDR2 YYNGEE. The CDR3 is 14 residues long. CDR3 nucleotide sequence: TGTGCCAGCAGCCCCAGCCAGGGCAGGGAGACCCAGTACTTC. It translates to CASSPSQGRETQYF.

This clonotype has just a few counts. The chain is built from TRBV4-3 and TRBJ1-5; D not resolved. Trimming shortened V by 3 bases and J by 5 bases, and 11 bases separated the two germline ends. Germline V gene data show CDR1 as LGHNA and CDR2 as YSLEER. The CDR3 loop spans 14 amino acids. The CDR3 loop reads CASSQVLQDQPQHF. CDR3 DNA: TGCGCCAGCAGCCAGGTCCTCCAGGATCAGCCCCAGCATTTT.

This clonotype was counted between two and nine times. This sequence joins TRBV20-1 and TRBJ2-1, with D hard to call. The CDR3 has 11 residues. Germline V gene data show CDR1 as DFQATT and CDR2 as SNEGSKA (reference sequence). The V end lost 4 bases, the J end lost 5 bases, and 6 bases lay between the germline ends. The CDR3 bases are TGCAGTGCTAAACGTAACAATGAGCAGTTCTTC. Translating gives CSAKRNNEQFF.

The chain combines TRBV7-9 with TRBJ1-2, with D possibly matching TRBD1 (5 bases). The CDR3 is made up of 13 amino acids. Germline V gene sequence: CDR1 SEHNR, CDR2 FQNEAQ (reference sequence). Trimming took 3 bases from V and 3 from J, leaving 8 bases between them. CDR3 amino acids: CASSFDSHYGYTF. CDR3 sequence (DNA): TGTGCCAGCAGCTTTGACAGCCACTATGGCTACACCTTC.

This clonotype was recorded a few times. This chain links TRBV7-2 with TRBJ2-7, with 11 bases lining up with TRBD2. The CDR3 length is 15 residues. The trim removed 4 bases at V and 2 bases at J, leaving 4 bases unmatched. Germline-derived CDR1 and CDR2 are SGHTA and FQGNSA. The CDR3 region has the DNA TGTGCCAGCAGCTCACTAGCGGGAGATACCTACGAGCAGTACTTC. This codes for CASSSLAGDTYEQYF.

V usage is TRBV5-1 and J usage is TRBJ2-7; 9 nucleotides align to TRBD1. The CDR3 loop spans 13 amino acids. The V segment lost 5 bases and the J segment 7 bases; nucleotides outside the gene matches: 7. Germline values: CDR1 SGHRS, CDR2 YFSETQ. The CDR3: CASRQGAETEQYF. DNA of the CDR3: TGCGCCAGCAGACAGGGGGCCGAGACTGAGCAGTACTTC.

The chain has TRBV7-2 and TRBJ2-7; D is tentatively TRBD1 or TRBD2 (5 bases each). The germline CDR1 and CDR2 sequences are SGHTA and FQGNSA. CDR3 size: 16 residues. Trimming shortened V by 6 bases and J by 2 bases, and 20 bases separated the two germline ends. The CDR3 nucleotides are TGTGCCAGCAGGTGGACCGGGGCCTTCAATCCCTACGAGCAGTACTTC. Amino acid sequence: CASRWTGAFNPYEQYF.

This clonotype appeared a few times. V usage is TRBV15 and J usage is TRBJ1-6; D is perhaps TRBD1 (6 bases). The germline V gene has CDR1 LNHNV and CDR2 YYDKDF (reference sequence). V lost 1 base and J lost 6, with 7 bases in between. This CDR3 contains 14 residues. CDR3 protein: CATSRGQANSPLHF. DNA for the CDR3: TGTGCCACCAGCAGAGGACAGGCTAATTCACCCCTCCACTTT.

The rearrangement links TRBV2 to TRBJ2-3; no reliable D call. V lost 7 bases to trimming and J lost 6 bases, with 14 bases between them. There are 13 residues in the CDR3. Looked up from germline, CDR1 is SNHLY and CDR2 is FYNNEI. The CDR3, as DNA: TGTGCCAGCAAGGGCCAGGAGCCCGATACGCAGTATTTT. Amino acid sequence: CASKGQEPDTQYF.

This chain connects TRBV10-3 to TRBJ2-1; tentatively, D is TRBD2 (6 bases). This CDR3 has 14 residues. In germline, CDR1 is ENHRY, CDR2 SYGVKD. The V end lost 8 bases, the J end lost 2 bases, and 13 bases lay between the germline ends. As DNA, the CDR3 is TGTGCCATCCGCCAGGGAGGCCCCTACAATGAGCAGTTCTTC. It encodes CAIRQGGPYNEQFF.

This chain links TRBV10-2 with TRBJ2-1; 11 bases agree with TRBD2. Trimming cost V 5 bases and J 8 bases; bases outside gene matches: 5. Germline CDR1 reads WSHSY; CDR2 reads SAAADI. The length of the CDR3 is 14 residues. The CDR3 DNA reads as TGCGCCAGCAGTTATACTAGCGGGAGCTATGAGCAGTTCTTC. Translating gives CASSYTSGSYEQFF.

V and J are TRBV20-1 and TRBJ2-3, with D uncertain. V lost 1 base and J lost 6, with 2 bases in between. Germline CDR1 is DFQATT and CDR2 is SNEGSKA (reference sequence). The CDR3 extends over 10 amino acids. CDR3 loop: CSARADTQYF. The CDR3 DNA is TGCAGTGCTAGAGCGGATACGCAGTATTTT.

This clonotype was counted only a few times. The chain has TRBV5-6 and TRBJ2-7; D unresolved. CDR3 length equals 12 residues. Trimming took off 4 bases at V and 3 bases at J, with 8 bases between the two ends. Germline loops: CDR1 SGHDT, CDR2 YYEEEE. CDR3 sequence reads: CASSTRNYEQYF. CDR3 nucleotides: TGTGCCAGCAGCACCAGGAACTACGAGCAGTACTTC.

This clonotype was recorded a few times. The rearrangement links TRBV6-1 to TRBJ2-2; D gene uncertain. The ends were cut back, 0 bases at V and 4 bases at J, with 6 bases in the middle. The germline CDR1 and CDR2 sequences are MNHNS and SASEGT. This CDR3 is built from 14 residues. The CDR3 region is CASSEARTTGELFF. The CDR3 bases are TGTGCCAGCAGTGAAGCGCGTACCACCGGGGAGCTGTTTTTT.

The CDR3 region is CASKYQATGELFF. The CDR3 DNA is TGTGCCAGCAAGTATCAGGCTACCGGGGAGCTGTTTTTT. The V gene is TRBV28, the J gene TRBJ2-2; D gene ambiguous. Per germline, CDR1 MDHEN and CDR2 SYDVKM. The length of the CDR3 is 13 residues. V was clipped by 7 bases and J by 5 bases, with 11 bases between them.

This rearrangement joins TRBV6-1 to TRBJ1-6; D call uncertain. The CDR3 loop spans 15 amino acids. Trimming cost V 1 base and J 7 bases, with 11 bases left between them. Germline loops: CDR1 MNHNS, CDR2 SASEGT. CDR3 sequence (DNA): TGTGCCAGCAGTGAAGGTAGGACGAGCAATTCACCCCTCCACTTT. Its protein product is CASSEGRTSNSPLHF.

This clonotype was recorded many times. The CDR3 reads CSVVVQEETQYF. The CDR3 bases are TGCAGCGTTGTGGTCCAGGAGGAGACCCAGTACTTC. The chain recombines TRBV29-1 with TRBJ2-5, with D uncertain. Germline V CDR1 and CDR2: SQVTM, ANQGSEA. The CDR3 runs 12 residues. Trimming left V 4 bases short and J 5 bases short, with 11 bases between.

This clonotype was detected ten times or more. In DNA, the CDR3 is TGTGCCATGGGACAGCCGGGGACTGAAGCTTTCTTT. It specifies CAMGQPGTEAFF. V usage is TRBV10-3 and J usage is TRBJ1-1; 7 positions match TRBD1. The CDR3 spans 12 residues. V shed 9 bases and J 5 bases; nucleotides not matched to a gene: 6. The germline V gene has CDR1 ENHRY and CDR2 SYGVKD.

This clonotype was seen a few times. The CDR3 protein is CASSSSSSGNTIYF. CDR3 DNA: TGTGCCAGCAGTTCCAGTTCCTCTGGAAACACCATATATTTT. The V gene is TRBV6-2 or TRBV6-3, the J gene TRBJ1-3, with D unclear. Trimming left V 4 bases short and J 0 bases short, with 7 bases between. CDR3 length equals 14 residues. Germline V gene sequence: CDR1 MNHEY, CDR2 SVGEGT.

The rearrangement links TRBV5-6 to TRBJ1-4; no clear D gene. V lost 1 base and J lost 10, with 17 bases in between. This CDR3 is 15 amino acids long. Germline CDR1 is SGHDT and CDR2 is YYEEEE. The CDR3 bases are TGTGCCAGCAGCTTGAGATCGCTTGCGAAGGGAAAACTGTTTTTT. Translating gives CASSLRSLAKGKLFF.